This T cell receptor (beta chain) was retrieved from a study of blood T cell repertoires in COVID-19. On the study more broadly: Collection of acute and convalescent COVID-19 samples took place in the United States, Italy and Spain.

Using immunoSEQ multiplex PCR, the repertoire was profiled, and TCRdb retains in-frame clones only, with some absent. The sample consists of 150,000 or so clones, roughly 86% of them appearing once. The sample was peripheral blood. The source of this sequence is a human donor with acute or convalescent COVID-19. The donor label of this sample is uncertain.

The CDR3 DNA is TGCGCCAGCAGCTTGGCGGGACAGTATAATTCACCCCTCCACTTT. Amino acids: CASSLAGQYNSPLHF. The V gene is TRBV5-1, the J gene TRBJ1-6; TRBD1 aligns across 7 bases. The CDR3 loop spans 15 amino acids. Germline values: CDR1 SGHRS, CDR2 YFSETQ. Losses at the gene ends were 0 bases for V and 4 bases for J; bases not matched to a gene: 1.